This TCR beta chain was observed in a study of blood T cell repertoires in COVID-19. CDR3 length equals 17 residues. The germline V and J ends were trimmed by 3 bases and 0 bases, with 17 bases remaining between them. Germline V CDR1 and CDR2: LNHDA, SQIVND (reference sequence). Per the original methods: Cell counts per sample came from amplifying reference gene primers. TCRdb's table, derived via immunoSEQ multiplex PCR, lists solely in-frame clones and lacks some. That table supplies the V and J calls and clone size; D and trimming were determined from the DNA. The sample contains 60,000 to 95,000 clones, about 90% of which appear only once.

V is TRBV19 and J is TRBJ1-1; D unresolved. The sample was peripheral blood. The receptor was derived from a human donor in a cohort sampled during active COVID-19. The CDR3 reads CASSMVRASGMNTEAFF. The CDR3 region has the DNA TGTGCCAGTAGTATGGTTCGAGCTTCGGGAATGAACACTGAAGCTTTCTTT. The full variable domain, its missing parts supplied by reference TRBV19 and TRBJ1-1, is DGGITQSPKYLFRKEGQNVTLSCEQNLNHDAMYWYRQDPGQGLRLIYYSQIVNDFQKGDIAEGYSVSREKKESFPLTVTSAQKNPTAFYLCASSMVRASGMNTEAFFGQGTRLTVV.